This T cell receptor (beta chain) originates from a study of blood T cell repertoires in COVID-19. Study context: The study drew acute and convalescent COVID-19 samples from the United States, Italy and Spain.

Sequencing was performed with immunoSEQ multiplex PCR; in TCRdb, only in-frame clones are kept and a portion is missing. Of 200,000 to 250,000 clones listed, 80% to 95% are singletons. The sample taken for sequencing was peripheral blood. The sequence derives from a man aged 55 to 70 with COVID-19, enrolled during active disease.

The CDR3 spells CATSRAGTTNEQFF. The DNA of the CDR3 is TGTGCCACCAGCAGGGCCGGGACTACCAATGAGCAGTTCTTC. The chain combines TRBV15 with TRBJ2-1; the match to TRBD2 covers 7 bases. The length of the CDR3 is 14 residues. Trimming took 3 bases from V and 6 from J; bases not matched to a gene: 5. From germline, CDR1 is LNHNV and CDR2 YYDKDF (reference sequence). The full variable domain, its missing parts supplied by reference TRBV15 and TRBJ2-1, is DAMVIQNPRYQVTQFGKPVTLSCSQTLNHNVMYWYQQKSSQAPKLLFHYYDKDFNNEADTPDNFQSRRPNTSFCFLDIRSPGLGDTAMYLCATSRAGTTNEQFFGPGTRLTVL.